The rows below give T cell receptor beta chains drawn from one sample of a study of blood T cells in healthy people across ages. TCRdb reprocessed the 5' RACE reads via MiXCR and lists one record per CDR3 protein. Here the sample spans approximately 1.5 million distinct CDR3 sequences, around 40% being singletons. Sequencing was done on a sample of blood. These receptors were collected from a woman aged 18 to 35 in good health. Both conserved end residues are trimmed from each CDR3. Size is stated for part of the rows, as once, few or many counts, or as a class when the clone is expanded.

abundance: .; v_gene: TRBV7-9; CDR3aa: ASSAYRDEQY
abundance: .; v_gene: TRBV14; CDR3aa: ASSEGVNYNSPLH
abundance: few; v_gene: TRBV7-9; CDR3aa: ASSLLHTGELF
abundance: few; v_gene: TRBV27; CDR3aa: ASSYRGRGLYEQY
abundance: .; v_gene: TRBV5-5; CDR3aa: ASSWRQGSHGYT
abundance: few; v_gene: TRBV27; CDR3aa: ASSPTGDDTPPYNEQF
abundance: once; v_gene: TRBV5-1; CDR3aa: ASIFINQETQY
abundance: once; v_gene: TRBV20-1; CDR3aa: STEREGFYNEQF
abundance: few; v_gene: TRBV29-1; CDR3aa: SVKMRLEETQY
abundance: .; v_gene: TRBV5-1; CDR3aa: ASSLARDHGYT
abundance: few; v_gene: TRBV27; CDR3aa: ASSIRGTGGFSGQETQY
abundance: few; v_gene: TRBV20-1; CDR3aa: SARDSRANEQF
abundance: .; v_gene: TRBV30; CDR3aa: AWSSTGGVQPQH
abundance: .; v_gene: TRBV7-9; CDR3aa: ASSPISSNYGYT
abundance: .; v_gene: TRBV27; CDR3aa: ASSLYRAGSYNEQF
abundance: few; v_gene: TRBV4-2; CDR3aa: ASSLLTGEDRAKNIQY
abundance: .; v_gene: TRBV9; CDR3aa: ASSVRGQGGTEAF
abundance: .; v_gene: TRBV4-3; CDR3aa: ASSQAVSSTEAF
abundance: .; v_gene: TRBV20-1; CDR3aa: SARRQGVRTEAF
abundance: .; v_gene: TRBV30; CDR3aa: AWSVMSRRSDTQY
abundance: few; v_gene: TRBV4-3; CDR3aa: ASSQETASQALH
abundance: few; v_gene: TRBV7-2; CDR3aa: AIPGPRTDTQY
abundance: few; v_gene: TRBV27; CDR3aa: VSSSPWSSSTDTQY
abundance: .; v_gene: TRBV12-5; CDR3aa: ASGFSTGELF
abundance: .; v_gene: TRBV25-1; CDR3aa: ATRQACNEQF
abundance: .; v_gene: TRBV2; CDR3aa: ASSVGQPTEAF
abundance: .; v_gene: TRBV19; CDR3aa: ASSIAGLSSYNEQF
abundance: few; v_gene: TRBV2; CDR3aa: ATTDNYNSPLH
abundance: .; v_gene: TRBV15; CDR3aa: ATSRGSWDLVEEKLF
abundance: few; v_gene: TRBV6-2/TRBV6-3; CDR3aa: ASIGTSGLYEQY